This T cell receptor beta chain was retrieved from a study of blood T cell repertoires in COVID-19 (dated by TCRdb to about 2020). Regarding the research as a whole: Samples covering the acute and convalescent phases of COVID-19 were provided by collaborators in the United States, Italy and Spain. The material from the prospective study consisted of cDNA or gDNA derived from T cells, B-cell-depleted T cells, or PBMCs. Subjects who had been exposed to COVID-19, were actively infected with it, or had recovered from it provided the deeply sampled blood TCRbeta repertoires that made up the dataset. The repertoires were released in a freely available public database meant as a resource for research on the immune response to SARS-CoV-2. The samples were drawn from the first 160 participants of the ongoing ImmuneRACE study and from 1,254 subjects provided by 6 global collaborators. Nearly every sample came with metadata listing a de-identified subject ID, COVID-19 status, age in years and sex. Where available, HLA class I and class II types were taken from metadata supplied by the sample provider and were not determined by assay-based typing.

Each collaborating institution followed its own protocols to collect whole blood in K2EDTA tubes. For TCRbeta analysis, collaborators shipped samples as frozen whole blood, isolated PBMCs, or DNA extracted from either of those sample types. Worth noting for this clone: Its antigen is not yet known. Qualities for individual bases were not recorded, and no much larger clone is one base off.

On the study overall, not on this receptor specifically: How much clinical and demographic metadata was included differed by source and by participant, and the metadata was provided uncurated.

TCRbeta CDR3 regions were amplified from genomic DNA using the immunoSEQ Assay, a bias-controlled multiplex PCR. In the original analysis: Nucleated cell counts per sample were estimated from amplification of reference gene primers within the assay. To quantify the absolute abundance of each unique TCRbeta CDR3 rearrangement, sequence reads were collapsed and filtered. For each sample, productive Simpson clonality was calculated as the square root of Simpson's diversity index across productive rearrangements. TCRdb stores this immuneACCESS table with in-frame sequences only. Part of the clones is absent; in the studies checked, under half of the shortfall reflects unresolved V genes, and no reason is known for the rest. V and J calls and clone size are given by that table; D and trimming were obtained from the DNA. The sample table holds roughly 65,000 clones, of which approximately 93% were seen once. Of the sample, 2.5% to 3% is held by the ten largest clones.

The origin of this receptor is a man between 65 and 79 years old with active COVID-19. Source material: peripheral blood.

At the DNA level, the sequence is TGTGCCAGCTCACCACTTACTAGCGGGGGCCTCTCCTACGAGCAGTACTTC. The encoded protein is CASSPLTSGGLSYEQYF. The V and J segments used are TRBV18 and TRBJ2-7, with 11 junctional bases fitting TRBD2. From the cysteine up to the phenylalanine, the CDR3 has a length of 17 residues. Only the CDR3 portion is preserved as DNA: 51 bases, with reading frame beginning at the first base. Taken from the germline V gene, the CDR1 and CDR2 loops are KGHSH and LQKENI. V and J are trimmed by 1 base and 0 bases, and the gene matches miss 5 bases of the junction.